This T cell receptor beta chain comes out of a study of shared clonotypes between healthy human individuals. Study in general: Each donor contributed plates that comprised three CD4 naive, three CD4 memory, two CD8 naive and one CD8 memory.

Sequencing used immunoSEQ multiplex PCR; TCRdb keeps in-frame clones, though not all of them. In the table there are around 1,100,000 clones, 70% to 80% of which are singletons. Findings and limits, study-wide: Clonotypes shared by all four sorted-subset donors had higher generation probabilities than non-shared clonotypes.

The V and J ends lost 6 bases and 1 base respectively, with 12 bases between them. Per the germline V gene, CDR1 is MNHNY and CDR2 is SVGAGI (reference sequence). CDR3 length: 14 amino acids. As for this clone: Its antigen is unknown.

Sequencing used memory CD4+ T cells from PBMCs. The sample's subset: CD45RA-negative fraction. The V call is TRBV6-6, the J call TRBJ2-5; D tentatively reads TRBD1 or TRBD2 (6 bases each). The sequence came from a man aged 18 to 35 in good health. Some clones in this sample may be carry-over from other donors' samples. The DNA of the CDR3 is TGTGCCAGCAGGATGAGGGGGGTCCAAGAGACCCAGTACTTC. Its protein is CASRMRGVQETQYF.